The T cell receptor beta chain described here comes from a study of radiation and T cells in renal cell carcinoma. Study-wide results and limits: Top tumor clonotypes rose in blood 2 weeks post-radiation, then contracted. Baseline intratumoral clonotype presence is unknown without pretreatment biopsies.

With regard to this clone: Its antigen is not identified. Other DNA sequences within the sample encode an identical CDR3.

Time point denoted: blood 2 weeks post-SBRT. Treatment indicated: 15 Gy SBRT to primary tumor, nephrectomy 4 weeks later. Libraries were prepared by immunoSEQ multiplex PCR; TCRdb keeps only in-frame clonotypes and omits some of them. The table lists about 150,000 clones, approximately 86% of them singletons. Sample: blood, taken from a patient whose treatment included radiotherapy and nephrectomy. This receptor was taken from a woman aged 50 to 65 with renal cell carcinoma.

The CDR3 DNA reads TGTGCCAGCAGCCCACGGACTAGTGGGAGAGAGACCCAGTACTTC. Protein: CASSPRTSGRETQYF. This sequence joins TRBV7-2 and TRBJ2-5; 7 nucleotides match TRBD2. Germline lookup yields CDR1 SGHTA and CDR2 FQGNSA. This CDR3 region has 15 residues. V lost 5 bases and J lost 4; bases outside the gene matches: 10.